Sequencing of this T cell receptor beta chain was carried out in a study of T cell changes during pregnancy in multiple sclerosis. Trimming took 1 base from V and 3 from J, leaving 9 bases between them. CDR3 size: 15 residues. The germline CDR1 and CDR2 sequences are SGHDN and FVKESK. Only in-frame clones appear in the TCRdb table, and some are missing; sequencing was by immunoSEQ multiplex PCR. The sample lists tens of thousands of clones, about nine tenths occurring once. Sequences were derived from peripheral blood, sampled in the third trimester of pregnancy. This receptor was taken from a female donor with multiple sclerosis, enrolled in a pregnancy study. The chain joins TRBV14 to TRBJ2-2; the D gene is possibly TRBD2 (6 bases). CDR3 residues: CASSQVGGYTGELFF. Written as DNA, the CDR3 is TGTGCCAGCAGCCAAGTCGGGGGATACACCGGGGAGCTGTTTTTT. Combining the CDR3 with reference TRBV14 and TRBJ2-2 gives the whole variable domain EAGVTQFPSHSVIEKGQTVTLRCDPISGHDNLYWYRRVMGKEIKFLLHFVKESKQDESGMPNNRFLAERTGGTYSTLKVQPAELEDSGVYFCASSQVGGYTGELFFGEGSRLTVL.